This T cell receptor (beta chain) derives from a study of low-dose radiotherapy and immunotherapy resistance in tumors (dated 2022 in TCRdb). A note on the overall study: In Cohort 1, each fraction delivered 0.5 Gy every 2 weeks, and the prescribed total PTV dose was 6.5 Gy. In Cohort 2, 1 Gy per fraction was delivered every two weeks, for a total of 13 Gy over 26 weeks. Patients were given nivolumab as a 240 mg flat dose every two weeks and ipilimumab at 1 mg/kg every six weeks, with both drugs delivered intravenously. Cyclophosphamide 200 mg/m2 was administered intravenously every two weeks, one day before each radiation and immunotherapy administration. Starting on cycle 1 day 1, patients took 300 mg of aspirin by mouth once a day for four cycles. The trial did not randomize participants into treatment groups. The translational analysis covered eight patients: three from the first dose cohort and the first five from the second dose cohort.

Details on this clonotype: Its antigen is not yet known. Because it lacks the conserved phenylalanine or tryptophan at the end, this CDR3 is likely a read error.

First-strand cDNA was synthesized using Superscript III and a set of TRAV- and TRBV-specific primers, so that both TCRalpha and TCRbeta chains were covered. A roughly 20-cycle PCR with Phusion amplified the TCRs, pairing a constant-region primer with the adapter that was attached to the V primers. The MessageAmp II aRNA Amplification Kit was used to amplify the isolated mRNA, with in vitro transcription run for less than 20 hours at 37 degrees C. mRNA for TCR sequencing was isolated with the Dynabeads mRNA DIRECT Purification Kit. A second approximately 24-cycle Phusion PCR added indexed Illumina adapters, and products were purified with AMPure XP beads. The original pipeline was this. Using custom Perl scripts, TCR sequences that encoded the same protein were pooled, out-of-frame sequences were dropped, and the abundance of each clonotype was calculated. TCR sequences supported by only a single read were excluded from analysis. The metrics used to describe the repertoires included Shannon entropy, Gini index, clonality, richness, and the frequency of TCRs shared between repertoires. TCRdb's own reprocessing of the public reads used fastp at Q25 and MiXCR and kept productive beta chains. Identical CDR3 proteins give one entry, which carries the most common genes and DNA. TCRdb's processing, not the study's, gives the V and J calls here. Present in this sample are 10,000 to 15,000 distinct CDR3 sequences, approximately 57% of which were seen just once. The ten largest clones take up approximately 8% of the sample.

Donors were enrolled in RACIN, a single-arm phase I dose-escalation trial in which nivolumab, ipilimumab, aspirin, low-dose cyclophosphamide and low-dose radiotherapy were combined. Patients with advanced, TIL-negative solid tumors were considered eligible. The CDR3 is 14 residues long, ends included. Of the read, only the CDR3 DNA is kept; its 42 bases are in frame from base 1. V sheds 4 bases and J sheds 2 bases, leaving 12 bases between their ends. CDR1 SQVTM and CDR2 ANQGSEA are derived from the germline V gene. This TCR was sampled from a human donor with advanced metastatic prostate, ovarian, gallbladder or colorectal cancer (not recorded which). This table probably holds off-target reads from a library built for another chain. The chain couples TRBV29-1 to TRBJ1-5; a tentative D call is TRBD1 (5 bases match). The nucleotides are TGCAGCGTTGCTGGGGCCGCGGGCAATCAGCCCCAGCATTCT. Its protein is CSVAGAAGNQPQHS.